These T cell receptor beta chains were read from a single sample in a study of PD-1 blockade in classical Hodgkin lymphoma. This table comes from immunoSEQ multiplex PCR, and its TCRdb copy is limited to in-frame clones, with some not included. Of 9,900 or so clones listed, 74% are singletons. The sequences come from CD4+ T cells from blood, collected at baseline. The receptor set was obtained from a human donor with classical Hodgkin lymphoma. Each CDR3 is given with its conserved first and last residue. The D gene is left open where the match is weak. Rows may omit the clone size; those that give it use once, few, many or a size class.

TRBJ2-7 | TRBV18 | TRBD1 | NA | CASSPPGTGGIKSYEQYF | TGTGCCAGCTCACCGCCCGGGACAGGGGGAATAAAAAGCTACGAGCAGTACTTC
TRBJ2-3 | TRBV14 | TRBD2 | NA | CASSQDGRAADTQYF | TGTGCCAGCAGCCAAGACGGGAGGGCCGCAGATACGCAGTATTTT
TRBJ1-2 | TRBV7-9 | NA | once | CASSLDGPYGYTF | TGTGCCAGCAGCCTAGACGGTCCCTATGGCTACACCTTC
TRBJ2-7 | TRBV11-2 | NA | NA | CASSLQSGGKNEQYF | TGTGCCAGCAGCTTACAATCCGGGGGTAAGAACGAGCAGTACTTC
TRBJ2-7 | TRBV28 | NA | NA | CASSFAPTYEQYF | TGTGCCAGCAGTTTTGCACCTACCTACGAGCAGTACTTC
TRBJ2-6 | TRBV11-3 | NA | NA | CASSSTGTGANVLTF | TGTGCCAGCAGCTCCACAGGGACTGGGGCCAACGTCCTGACTTTC
TRBJ1-5 | TRBV18 | TRBD1 | NA | CASSSNPGTGGLFSQPQHF | TGTGCCAGCTCATCTAACCCCGGGACAGGGGGCCTCTTCAGTCAGCCCCAGCATTTT
TRBJ2-3 | TRBV27 | TRBD1 | NA | CASSFQGATDTQYF | TGTGCCAGCAGTTTTCAGGGGGCAACAGATACGCAGTATTTT
TRBJ2-7 | TRBV27 | TRBD1 | NA | CASSRNRGGYEQYF | TGTGCCAGCAGCCGTAACAGGGGTGGCTACGAGCAGTACTTC
TRBJ1-5 | TRBV7-9 | NA | NA | CASSAHRAPRLQPQHF | TGTGCCAGCAGCGCACACAGGGCCCCTCGGCTGCAGCCCCAGCATTTT
TRBJ1-2 | TRBV6-6 | NA | NA | CASKQGESGYTF | TGTGCCAGCAAACAGGGAGAGTCTGGCTACACCTTC
TRBJ1-5 | TRBV19 | NA | few | CASQSGSNQPQHF | TGTGCCAGTCAGTCGGGTAGCAATCAGCCCCAGCATTTT
TRBJ2-7 | TRBV2 | NA | NA | CASTPQGGEQYF | TGTGCCAGCACCCCTCAGGGGGGGGAGCAGTACTTC
TRBJ1-5 | TRBV6-5 | NA | NA | CASSLQGQRGQPQHF | TGTGCCAGCAGCTTACAGGGCCAGCGGGGTCAGCCCCAGCATTTT
TRBJ2-5 | TRBV7-2 | TRBD2 | NA | CASSEGTSLQETQYF | TGTGCCAGCAGCGAAGGGACTAGCCTTCAAGAGACCCAGTACTTC
TRBJ1-1 | TRBV27 | NA | NA | CASSLQGSGTEAFF | TGTGCCAGCAGTTTACAGGGGTCGGGAACTGAAGCTTTCTTT
TRBJ1-2 | TRBV30 | NA | few | CAWRGRAGYTF | TGTGCCTGGAGGGGAAGGGCTGGCTACACCTTC
TRBJ2-1 | TRBV10-3 | TRBD2 | few | CAISDAGEVWDEQFF | TGTGCCATCAGTGACGCGGGAGAGGTATGGGATGAGCAGTTCTTC
TRBJ1-1 | TRBV6-5 | NA | NA | CASSYPDAGNTEAFF | TGTGCCAGCAGTTACCCCGATGCGGGGAACACTGAAGCTTTCTTT
TRBJ2-5 | TRBV15 | NA | NA | CATSRDIQETQYF | TGTGCCACCAGCAGAGACATACAAGAGACCCAGTACTTC
TRBJ1-5 | TRBV7-8 | TRBD1 | few | CASSRTGLGNQPQHF | TGTGCCAGCAGCAGGACAGGGTTGGGCAATCAGCCCCAGCATTTT
TRBJ2-2 | TRBV27 | NA | NA | CASSLPRHLNTGELFF | TGTGCCAGCAGTTTACCCCGACACCTGAACACCGGGGAGCTGTTTTTT
TRBJ2-7 | TRBV7-6 | NA | few | CASSLAETYEQYF | TGTGCCAGCAGCTTAGCCGAAACCTACGAGCAGTACTTC
TRBJ2-7 | TRBV7-9 | TRBD2 | few | CASSPPSGLAGGEQYF | TGTGCCAGCAGCCCCCCCAGCGGACTAGCGGGGGGCGAGCAGTACTTC